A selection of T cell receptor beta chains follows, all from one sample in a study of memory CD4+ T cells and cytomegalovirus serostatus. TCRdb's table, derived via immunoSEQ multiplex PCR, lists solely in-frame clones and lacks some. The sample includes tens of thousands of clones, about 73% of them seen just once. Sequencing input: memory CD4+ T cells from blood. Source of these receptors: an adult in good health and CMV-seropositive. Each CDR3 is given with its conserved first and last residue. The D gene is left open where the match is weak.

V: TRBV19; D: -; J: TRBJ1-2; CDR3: CASSMVGYTF
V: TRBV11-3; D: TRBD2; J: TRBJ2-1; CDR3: CASSPGLAGNEQFF
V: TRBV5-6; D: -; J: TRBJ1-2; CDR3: CASRMLEGGYGYTF
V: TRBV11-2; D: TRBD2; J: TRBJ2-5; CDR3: CASSLPGEGETQYF
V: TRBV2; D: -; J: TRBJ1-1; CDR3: CASSAQGPRAFF
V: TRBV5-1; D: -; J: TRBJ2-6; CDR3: CASSSPRADPSPSRPVAGANVLTF
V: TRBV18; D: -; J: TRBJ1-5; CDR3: CASSLYSQGNSQPQHF
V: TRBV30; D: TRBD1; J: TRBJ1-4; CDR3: CAWSGTGLLRLFF
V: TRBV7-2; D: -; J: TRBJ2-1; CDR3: CASQPYNNEQFF
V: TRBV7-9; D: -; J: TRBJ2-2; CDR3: CASSFSGNTGELFF
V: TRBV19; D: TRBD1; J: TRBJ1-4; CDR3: CASSMGQGFANEKLFF
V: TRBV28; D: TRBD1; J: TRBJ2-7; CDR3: CASSFPSRGLTSDEQYF
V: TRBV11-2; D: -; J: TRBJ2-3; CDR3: CASSFGDWGADTQYF
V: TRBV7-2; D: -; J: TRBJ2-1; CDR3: CASSLSFSEQFF
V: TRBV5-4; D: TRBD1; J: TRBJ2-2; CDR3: CASSLAAGGFTGELFF
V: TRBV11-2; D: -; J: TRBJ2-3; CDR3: CASSLDSRPISTDTQYF
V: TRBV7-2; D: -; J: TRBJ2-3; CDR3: CASSPSRSTDTQYF
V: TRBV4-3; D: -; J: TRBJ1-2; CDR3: CASSQDRGPYGYTF
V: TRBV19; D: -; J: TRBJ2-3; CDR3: CASSLATAGRTDTQYF
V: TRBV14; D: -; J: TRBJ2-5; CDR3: CASRTRGQETQYF
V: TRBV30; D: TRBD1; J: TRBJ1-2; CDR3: CAWKGPYRGGGYTF
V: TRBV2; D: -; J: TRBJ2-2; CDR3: CASKDRSSTGELFF
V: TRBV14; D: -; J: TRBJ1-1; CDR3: CASSQGPSMNTEAFF
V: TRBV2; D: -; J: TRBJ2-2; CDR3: CASSPNSAGELFF
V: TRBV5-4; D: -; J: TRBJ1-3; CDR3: CASSLDHPVSGNTIYF
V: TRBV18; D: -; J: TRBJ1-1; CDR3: CASSGVLNTEAFF
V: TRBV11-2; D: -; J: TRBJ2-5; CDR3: CASSLDSRETQYF
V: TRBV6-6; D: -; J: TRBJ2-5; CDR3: CASSLGSGQETQYF
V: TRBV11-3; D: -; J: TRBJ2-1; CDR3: CASSPHNEQFF
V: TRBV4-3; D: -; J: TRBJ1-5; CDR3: CASSQDRLPNQPQHF
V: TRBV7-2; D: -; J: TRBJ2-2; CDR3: CASSLNSMNTGELFF
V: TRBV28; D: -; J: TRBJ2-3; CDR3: CASTSRQGRELSDTQYF
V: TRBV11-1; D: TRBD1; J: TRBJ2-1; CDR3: CASSTLLVRDSRYNEQFF
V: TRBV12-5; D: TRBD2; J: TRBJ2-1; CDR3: CASGKRLADNEQFF
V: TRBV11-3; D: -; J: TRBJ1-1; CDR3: CASSSRGSPNTEAFF
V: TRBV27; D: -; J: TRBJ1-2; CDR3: CASSTANWGRDGYTF
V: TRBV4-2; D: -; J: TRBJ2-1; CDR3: CASRSGTRVLNEQFF